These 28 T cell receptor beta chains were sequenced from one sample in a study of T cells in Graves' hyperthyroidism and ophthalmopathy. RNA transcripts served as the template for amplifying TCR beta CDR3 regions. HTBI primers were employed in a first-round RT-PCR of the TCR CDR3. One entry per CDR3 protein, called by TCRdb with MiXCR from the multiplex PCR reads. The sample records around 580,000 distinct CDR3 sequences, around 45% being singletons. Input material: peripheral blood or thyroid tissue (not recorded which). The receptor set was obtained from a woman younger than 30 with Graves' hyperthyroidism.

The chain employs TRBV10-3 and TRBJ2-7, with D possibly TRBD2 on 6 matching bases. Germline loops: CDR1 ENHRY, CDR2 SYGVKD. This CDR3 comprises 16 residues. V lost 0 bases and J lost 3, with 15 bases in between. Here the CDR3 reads CAISESGGRINYEQYF. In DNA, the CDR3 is TGTGCCATCAGTGAGTCGGGGGGACGGATAAACTACGAGCAGTACTTC.

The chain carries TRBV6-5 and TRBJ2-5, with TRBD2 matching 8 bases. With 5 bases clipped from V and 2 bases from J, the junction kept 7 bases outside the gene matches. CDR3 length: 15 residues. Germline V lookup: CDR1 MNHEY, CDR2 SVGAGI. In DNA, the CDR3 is TGTGCCAGCAGTACCATCGGGAGGGTACAAGAGACCCAGTACTTC. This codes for CASSTIGRVQETQYF.

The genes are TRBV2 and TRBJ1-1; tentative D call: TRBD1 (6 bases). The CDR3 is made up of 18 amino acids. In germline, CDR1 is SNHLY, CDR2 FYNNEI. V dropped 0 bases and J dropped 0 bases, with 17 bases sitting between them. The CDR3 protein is CASSEAQGREGVNTEAFF. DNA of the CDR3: TGTGCCAGCAGTGAAGCGCAGGGCAGGGAGGGGGTGAACACTGAAGCTTTCTTT.

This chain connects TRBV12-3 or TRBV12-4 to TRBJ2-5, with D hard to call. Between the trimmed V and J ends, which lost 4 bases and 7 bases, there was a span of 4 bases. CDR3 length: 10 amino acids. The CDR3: CASSSSTQYF. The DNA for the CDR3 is TGTGCCAGCAGTTCCTCGACCCAGTACTTC.

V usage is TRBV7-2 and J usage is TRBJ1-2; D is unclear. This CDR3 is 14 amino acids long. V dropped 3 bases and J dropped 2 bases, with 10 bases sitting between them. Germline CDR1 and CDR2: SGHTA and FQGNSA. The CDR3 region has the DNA TGTGCCAGCAGCTTGTCCGGGCCGAACTATGGCTACACCTTC. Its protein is CASSLSGPNYGYTF. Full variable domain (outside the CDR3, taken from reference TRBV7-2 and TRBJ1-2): GAGVSQSPSNKVTEKGKDVELRCDPISGHTALYWYRQSLGQGLEFLIYFQGNSAPDKSGLPSDRFSAERTGGSVSTLTIQRTQQEDSAVYLCASSLSGPNYGYTFGSGTRLTVV.

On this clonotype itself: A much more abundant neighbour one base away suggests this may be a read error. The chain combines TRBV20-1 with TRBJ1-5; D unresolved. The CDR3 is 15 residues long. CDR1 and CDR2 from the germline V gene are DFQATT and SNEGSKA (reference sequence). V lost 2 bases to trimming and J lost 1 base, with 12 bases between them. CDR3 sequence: CSARLRRLSNQPQHF. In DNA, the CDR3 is TGCAGTGCTAGACTAAGGAGGCTAAGCAATCAGCCCCAGCATTTT.

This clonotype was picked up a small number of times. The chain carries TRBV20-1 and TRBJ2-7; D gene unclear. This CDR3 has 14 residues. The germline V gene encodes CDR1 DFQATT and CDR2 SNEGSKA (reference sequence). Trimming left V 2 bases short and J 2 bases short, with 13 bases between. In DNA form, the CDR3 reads TGCAGTGCTAGAAGAACCCGGTTTCCCTACGAGCAGTACTTC. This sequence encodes CSARRTRFPYEQYF.

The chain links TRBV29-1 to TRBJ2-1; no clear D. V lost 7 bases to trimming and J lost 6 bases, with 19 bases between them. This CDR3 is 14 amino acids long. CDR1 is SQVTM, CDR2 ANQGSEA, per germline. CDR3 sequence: CSANFWSSGNEQFF. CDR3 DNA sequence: TGCAGCGCAAATTTTTGGTCCTCCGGCAATGAGCAGTTCTTC.

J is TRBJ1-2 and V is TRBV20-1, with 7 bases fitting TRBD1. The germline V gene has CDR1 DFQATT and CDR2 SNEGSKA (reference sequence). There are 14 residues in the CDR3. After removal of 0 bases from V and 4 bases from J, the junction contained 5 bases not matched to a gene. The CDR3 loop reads CSAREGGVGYGYTF. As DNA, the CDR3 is TGCAGTGCTAGAGAAGGGGGCGTCGGCTATGGCTACACCTTC.

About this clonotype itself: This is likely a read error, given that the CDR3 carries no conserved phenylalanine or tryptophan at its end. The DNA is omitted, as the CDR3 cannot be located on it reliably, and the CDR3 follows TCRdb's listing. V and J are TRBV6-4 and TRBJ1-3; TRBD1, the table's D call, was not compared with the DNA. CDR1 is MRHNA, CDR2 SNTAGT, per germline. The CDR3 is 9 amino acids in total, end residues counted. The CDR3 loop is CASSDGQNT.

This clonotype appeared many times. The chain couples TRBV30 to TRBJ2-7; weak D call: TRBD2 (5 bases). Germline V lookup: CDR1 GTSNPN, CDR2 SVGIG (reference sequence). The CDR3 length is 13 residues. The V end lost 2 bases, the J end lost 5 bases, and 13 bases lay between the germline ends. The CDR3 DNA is TGTGCCTGGAGTCGACCCACTAGGAACGAGCAGTACTTC. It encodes CAWSRPTRNEQYF.

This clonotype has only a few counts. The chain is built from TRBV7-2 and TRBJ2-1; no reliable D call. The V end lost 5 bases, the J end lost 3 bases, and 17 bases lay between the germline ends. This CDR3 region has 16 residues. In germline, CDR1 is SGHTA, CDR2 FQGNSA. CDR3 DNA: TGTGCCAGCAGCCCCCCCGGCACTCTCTTCTACAATGAGCAGTTCTTC. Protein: CASSPPGTLFYNEQFF. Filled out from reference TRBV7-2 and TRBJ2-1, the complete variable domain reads GAGVSQSPSNKVTEKGKDVELRCDPISGHTALYWYRQSLGQGLEFLIYFQGNSAPDKSGLPSDRFSAERTGGSVSTLTIQRTQQEDSAVYLCASSPPGTLFYNEQFFGPGTRLTVL.

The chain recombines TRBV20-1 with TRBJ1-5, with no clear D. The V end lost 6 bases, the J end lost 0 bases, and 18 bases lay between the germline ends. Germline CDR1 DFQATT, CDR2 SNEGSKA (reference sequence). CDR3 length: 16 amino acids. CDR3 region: CSAFLDRTYSNQPQHF. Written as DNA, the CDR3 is TGCAGTGCCTTTCTGGACCGGACTTATAGCAATCAGCCCCAGCATTTT.

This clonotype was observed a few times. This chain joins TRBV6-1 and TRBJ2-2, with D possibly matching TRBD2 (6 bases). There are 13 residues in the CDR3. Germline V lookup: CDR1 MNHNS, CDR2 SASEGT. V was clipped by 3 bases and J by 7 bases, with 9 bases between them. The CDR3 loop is CASSEFGGGELFF. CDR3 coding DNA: TGTGCCAGCAGTGAGTTCGGGGGCGGGGAGCTGTTTTTT.

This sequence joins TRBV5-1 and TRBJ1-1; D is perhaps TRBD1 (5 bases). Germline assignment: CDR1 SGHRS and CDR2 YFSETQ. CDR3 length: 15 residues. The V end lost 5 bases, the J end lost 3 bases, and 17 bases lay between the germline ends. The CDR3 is CASRGGGAKDTEAFF. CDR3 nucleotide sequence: TGCGCCAGCAGAGGTGGTGGGGCTAAGGACACTGAAGCTTTCTTT.

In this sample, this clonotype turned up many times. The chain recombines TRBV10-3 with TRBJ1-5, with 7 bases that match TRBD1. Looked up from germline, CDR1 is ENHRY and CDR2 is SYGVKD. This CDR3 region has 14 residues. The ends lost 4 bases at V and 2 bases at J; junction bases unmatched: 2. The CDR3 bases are TGTGCCATCAGTGGACAGGGACGCAATCAGCCCCAGCATTTT. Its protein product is CAISGQGRNQPQHF.

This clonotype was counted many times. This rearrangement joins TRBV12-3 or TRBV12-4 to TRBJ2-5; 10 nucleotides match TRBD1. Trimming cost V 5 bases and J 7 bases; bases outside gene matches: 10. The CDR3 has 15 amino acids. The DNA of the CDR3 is TGTGCCAGCAGTGATCCGGGACAGGGGCGGGGGACCCAGTACTTC. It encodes CASSDPGQGRGTQYF.

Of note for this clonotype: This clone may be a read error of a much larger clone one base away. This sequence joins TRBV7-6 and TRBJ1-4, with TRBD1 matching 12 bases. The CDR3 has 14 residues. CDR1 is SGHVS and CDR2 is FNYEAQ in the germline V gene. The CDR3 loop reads CASSGDRGQENLFF. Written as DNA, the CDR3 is TGTGCCAGCAGCGGGGACAGGGGGCAAGAAAACCTGTTTTTT.

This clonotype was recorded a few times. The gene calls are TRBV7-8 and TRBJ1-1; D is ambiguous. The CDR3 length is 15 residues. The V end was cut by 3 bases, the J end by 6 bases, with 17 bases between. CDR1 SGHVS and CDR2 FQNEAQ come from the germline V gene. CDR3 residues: CASSLGLISAPEAFF. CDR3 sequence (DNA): TGTGCCAGCAGCTTGGGTTTGATCAGTGCCCCTGAAGCTTTCTTT.

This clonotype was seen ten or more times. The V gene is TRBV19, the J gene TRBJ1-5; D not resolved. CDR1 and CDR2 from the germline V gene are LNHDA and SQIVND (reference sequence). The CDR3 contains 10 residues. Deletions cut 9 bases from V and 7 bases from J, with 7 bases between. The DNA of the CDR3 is TGTGCCAGCCCAGGCCAGCCCCAGCATTTT. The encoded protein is CASPGQPQHF.

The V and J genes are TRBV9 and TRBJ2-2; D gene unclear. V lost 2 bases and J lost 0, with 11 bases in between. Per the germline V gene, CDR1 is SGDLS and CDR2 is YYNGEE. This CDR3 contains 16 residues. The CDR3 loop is CASSVRVGPNTGELFF. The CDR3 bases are TGTGCCAGCAGCGTTAGGGTAGGCCCGAACACCGGGGAGCTGTTTTTT.

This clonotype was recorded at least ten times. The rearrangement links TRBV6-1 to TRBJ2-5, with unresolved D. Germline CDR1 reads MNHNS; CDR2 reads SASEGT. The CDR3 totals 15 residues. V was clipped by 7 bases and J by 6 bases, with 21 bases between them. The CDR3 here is CASNRGTYRRQTQYF. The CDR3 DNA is TGTGCCAGCAACCGCGGTACCTATCGACGGCAGACCCAGTACTTC.

CDR3: CASSKTGEAANEKLFF. Written as DNA, the CDR3 is TGTGCCAGCAGCAAAACAGGGGAGGCTGCTAATGAAAAACTGTTTTTT. This chain joins TRBV7-8 and TRBJ1-4, with TRBD1 identical over 7 bases. Germline lookup yields CDR1 SGHVS and CDR2 FQNEAQ. V was pared by 5 bases and J by 3 bases, with 9 bases of the junction left unmatched. The CDR3 has 16 residues.

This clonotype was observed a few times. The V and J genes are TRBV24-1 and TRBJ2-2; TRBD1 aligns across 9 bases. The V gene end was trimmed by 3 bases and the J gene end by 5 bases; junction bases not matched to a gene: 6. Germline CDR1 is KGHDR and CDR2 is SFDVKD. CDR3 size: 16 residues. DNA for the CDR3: TGTGCCACCAGTGATGGGACAGGGATAATGACCGGGGAGCTGTTTTTT. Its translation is CATSDGTGIMTGELFF.

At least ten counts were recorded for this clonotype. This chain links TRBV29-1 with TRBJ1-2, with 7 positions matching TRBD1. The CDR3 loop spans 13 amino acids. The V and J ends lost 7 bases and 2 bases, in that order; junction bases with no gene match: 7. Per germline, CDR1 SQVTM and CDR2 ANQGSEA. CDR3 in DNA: TGCAGCGCCGGACAGGAGGCAAACTATGGCTACACCTTC. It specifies CSAGQEANYGYTF.

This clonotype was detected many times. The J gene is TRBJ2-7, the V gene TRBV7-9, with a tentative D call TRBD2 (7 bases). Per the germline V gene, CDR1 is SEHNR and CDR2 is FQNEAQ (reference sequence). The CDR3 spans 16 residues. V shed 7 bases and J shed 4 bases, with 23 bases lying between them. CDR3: CASTLGVPGGRYEQYF. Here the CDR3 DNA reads TGTGCCAGCACATTAGGTGTCCCGGGGGGCAGGTACGAGCAGTACTTC.

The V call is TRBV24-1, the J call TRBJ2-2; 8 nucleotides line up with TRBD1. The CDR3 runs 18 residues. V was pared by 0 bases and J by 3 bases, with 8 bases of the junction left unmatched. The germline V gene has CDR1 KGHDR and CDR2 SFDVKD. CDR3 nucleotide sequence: TGTGCCACCAGTGATTTGCATAGCAGGGGGCACGACACCGGGGAGCTGTTTTTT. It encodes CATSDLHSRGHDTGELFF.

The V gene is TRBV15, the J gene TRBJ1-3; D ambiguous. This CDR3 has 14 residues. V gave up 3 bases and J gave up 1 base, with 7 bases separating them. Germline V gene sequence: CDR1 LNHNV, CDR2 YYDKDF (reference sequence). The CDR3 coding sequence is TGTGCCACCAGCAGCGCGGAATCTGGAAACACCATATATTTT. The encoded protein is CATSSAESGNTIYF.